This T cell receptor (beta chain) comes out of a study of Ad26.COV2.S vaccination and SARS-CoV-2 variants. The table lists this clone with a count of one. Clones were sequenced by immunoSEQ multiplex PCR, and TCRdb holds only the in-frame ones, with some missing. Altogether about 410,000 clones are present, roughly 90% being singletons, with the ten largest covering over 1.5%. Treatment: around 19 received Ad26.COV2.S at low or high dose, single or two shots; 5 received placebo; per-sample allocation not given. The study sampled participants on day 63 after the first vaccine or placebo injection. This CDR3 contains 15 residues. V dropped 5 bases and J dropped 2 bases, with 13 bases sitting between them. The germline V gene encodes CDR1 SGHTA and CDR2 FQGNSA.

The receptor's source is a person between 18 and 65 years old who received the Ad26.COV2.S COVID-19 vaccine or a placebo. Sequencing used peripheral blood, obtained in a trial of Ad26.COV2.S vaccine versus placebo. The V and J genes are TRBV7-2 and TRBJ2-1, with D possibly being TRBD2 (7 bases). CDR3 nucleotide sequence: TGTGCCAGCAGCCCAGGGGACTACACCTACAATGAGCAGTTCTTC. This codes for CASSPGDYTYNEQFF.